This TCR beta chain was documented in a study of blood T cell repertoires in COVID-19. About the study: Donors in the United States, Italy and Spain gave samples during acute or convalescent COVID-19. In each case, the material was cDNA or gDNA derived from T cells, B-cell-depleted T cells, or PBMCs.

The germline gives CDR1 SGHTA, CDR2 FQGTGA. With 2 bases removed from V and 4 bases from J, the gap between germline ends came to 10 bases. The length of the CDR3 is 14 residues. As handled by the study authors: Amplification with reference gene primers provided the estimates of nucleated cell counts. Clones were read by immunoSEQ multiplex PCR, and TCRdb kept only the in-frame ones, dropping some. D and trimming were read from the DNA, whereas the V and J calls and clone size are those reported in that table. The sample records 90,000 to 120,000 clones, around nine tenths being singletons. The source material was peripheral blood. This clonotype originated in a woman under 40 with acute or convalescent COVID-19. The chain joins TRBV7-3 to TRBJ2-3, with D perhaps matching TRBD2 (5 bases). The CDR3 nucleotides are TGTGCCAGCAGCTTACAGGCTAGCCCAGATACGCAGTATTTT. It encodes CASSLQASPDTQYF. Filled out from reference TRBV7-3 and TRBJ2-3, the complete variable domain reads GAGVSQTPSNKVTEKGKYVELRCDPISGHTALYWYRQSLGQGPEFLIYFQGTGAADDSGLPNDRFFAVRPEGSVSTLKIQRTERGDSAVYLCASSLQASPDTQYFGPGTRLTVL.